Below are 19 T cell receptor beta chains sequenced from a single sample in a study of PD-1 blockade in mismatch repair-deficient tumors. The method was immunoSEQ multiplex PCR; TCRdb's version includes in-frame clones alone and lacks a portion of them. The sample contains roughly 34,000 clones, 75% to 90% of which appear only once. The sequences come from PBMCs, collected approximately 6 weeks after starting pembrolizumab. These receptors all stem from an adult with mismatch repair-deficient cancer.

The chain links TRBV7-9 to TRBJ1-1; no firm D call. The CDR3 loop spans 15 amino acids. Trimming pared 5 bases from V and 0 bases from J, leaving 13 bases between. Germline CDR1 is SEHNR and CDR2 is FQNEAQ (reference sequence). The DNA for the CDR3 is TGTGCCAGCAGCCCGCCCGGTGTCATGAACACTGAAGCTTTCTTT. Protein: CASSPPGVMNTEAFF.

This clone turned up a few times. The genes are TRBV28 and TRBJ2-7; the D gene is possibly TRBD2 (6 bases). The CDR3 totals 14 residues. The germline CDR1 and CDR2 sequences are MDHEN and SYDVKM. The V end lost 8 bases, the J end lost 3 bases, and 17 bases lay between the germline ends. The CDR3 protein is CASSTGDTRYEQYF. The CDR3 DNA reads as TGTGCCAGCTCGACGGGGGATACACGCTACGAGCAGTACTTC.

The chain links TRBV30 to TRBJ2-1; a possible D gene is TRBD2 (5 bases). Trimming removed 4 bases from V and 4 bases from J, with 14 bases in between. CDR1 GTSNPN and CDR2 SVGIG come from the germline V gene (reference sequence). There are 14 residues in the CDR3. The CDR3 DNA sequence: TGTGCCTGGAAGTCCAGCGGAAGGTACAATGAGCAGTTCTTC. The encoded protein is CAWKSSGRYNEQFF.

The chain is built from TRBV29-1 and TRBJ1-5; 7 bases agree with TRBD1. The V gene end was trimmed by 7 bases and the J gene end by 3 bases; junction bases not matched to a gene: 3. The CDR3 consists of 12 residues. Germline CDR1 SQVTM, CDR2 ANQGSEA. The CDR3 reads CSAGQFNQPQHF. CDR3 sequence (DNA): TGCAGCGCGGGACAGTTCAATCAGCCCCAGCATTTT.

A few counts support this clone. The chain joins TRBV5-1 to TRBJ2-1; a possible D gene is TRBD1 (8 bases). From germline, CDR1 is SGHRS and CDR2 YFSETQ. The V gene lost 4 bases and the J gene lost 5 bases, with 19 bases spanning the gap. CDR3 length: 16 amino acids. The CDR3 DNA sequence: TGCGCCAGCAGCAGCGGGACAGGCAATCGGAACAATGAGCAGTTCTTC. Its protein is CASSSGTGNRNNEQFF.

V gene TRBV7-3 combines with J gene TRBJ2-2; D perhaps matches TRBD2 (7 bases). CDR3 length equals 17 residues. Germline-derived CDR1 and CDR2 are SGHTA and FQGTGA. The V end was cut by 2 bases, the J end by 5 bases, with 18 bases between. CDR3 residues: CASSLGRGEGRTGELFF. The CDR3 DNA reads TGTGCCAGCAGCTTAGGAAGGGGGGAGGGCCGGACCGGGGAGCTGTTTTTT.

The chain links TRBV6-6 to TRBJ1-1, with 8 bases aligning to TRBD1. This CDR3 spans 16 amino acids. Germline V gene data show CDR1 as MNHNY and CDR2 as SVGAGI (reference sequence). After removal of 2 bases from V and 2 bases from J, the junction contained 7 bases not matched to a gene. The CDR3 region is CASSYPPGQANTEAFF. The DNA of the CDR3 is TGTGCCAGCAGTTACCCCCCGGGACAGGCTAACACTGAAGCTTTCTTT.

This clone occurred a few times. The rearrangement links TRBV11-2 to TRBJ2-2; 7 bases line up with TRBD2. V was pared by 1 base and J by 6 bases, with 8 bases of the junction left unmatched. The V gene's germline CDR1 is SGHAT and CDR2 FQNNGV. The CDR3 is 16 residues long. CDR3 bases: TGTGCCAGCAGCTTAGGCGGGAGAGTCGACGCCGGGGAGCTGTTTTTT. Translating it yields CASSLGGRVDAGELFF.

The CDR3 region has the DNA TGTGCCAGCGCCTGGGGACTTCCGCCTAACAATGAGCAGTTCTTC. Translating gives CASAWGLPPNNEQFF. The chain links TRBV2 to TRBJ2-1, with a tentative D call TRBD2 (6 bases). The CDR3 runs 15 residues. Trimming took off 8 bases at V and 5 bases at J, with 19 bases between the two ends. Germline values: CDR1 SNHLY, CDR2 FYNNEI.

In this sample, this clone turned up once. The rearrangement uses TRBV5-1 and TRBJ1-1, with TRBD1 identical over 7 bases. CDR3 length: 14 residues. With V trimmed by 0 bases and J by 4 bases, 3 bases remained unmatched. Germline values: CDR1 SGHRS, CDR2 YFSETQ. The CDR3 nucleotides read TGCGCCAGCAGCTTGGACGCAGGGGGCACTGAAGCTTTCTTT. It yields the protein CASSLDAGGTEAFF.

The genes are TRBV28 and TRBJ1-1; D not certain. CDR3 length equals 13 residues. CDR1 is MDHEN, CDR2 SYDVKM, per germline. V was pared by 6 bases and J by 6 bases, with 14 bases between. The CDR3 loop reads CASRPMILAEAFF. Written as DNA, the CDR3 is TGTGCCAGCAGGCCCATGATACTCGCTGAAGCTTTCTTT.

The rearrangement joins TRBV4-2 to TRBJ2-1; a weak D match, TRBD2 (6 bases). The germline gives CDR1 LGHNA, CDR2 YNFKEQ. With 0 bases removed from V and 4 bases from J, the gap between germline ends came to 13 bases. The CDR3 consists of 16 residues. The CDR3 sequence is CASSQDSSSEYNEQFF. The CDR3 bases are TGTGCCAGCAGCCAAGATTCTTCTAGCGAATACAATGAGCAGTTCTTC.

The V gene is TRBV15, the J gene TRBJ1-3; possibly TRBD1 for D (5 bases). CDR1 is LNHNV and CDR2 is YYDKDF in the germline V gene (reference sequence). This CDR3 spans 18 amino acids. Trimming left V 0 bases short and J 3 bases short, with 18 bases between. CDR3 sequence reads: CATSRDGGVSRFGNTIYF. The CDR3 DNA reads TGTGCCACCAGCAGAGATGGAGGGGTTTCGAGGTTTGGAAACACCATATATTTT. The variable domain in full, completed from reference TRBV15 and TRBJ1-3, reads DAMVIQNPRYQVTQFGKPVTLSCSQTLNHNVMYWYQQKSSQAPKLLFHYYDKDFNNEADTPDNFQSRRPNTSFCFLDIRSPGLGDTAMYLCATSRDGGVSRFGNTIYFGEGSWLTVV.

The rearrangement joins TRBV6-5 to TRBJ1-1, with 9 bases matching TRBD1. The CDR3 sequence is 11 residues long. After removal of 7 bases from V and 11 bases from J, the junction contained 5 bases not matched to a gene. Germline-derived CDR1 and CDR2 are MNHEY and SVGAGI. The CDR3 region has the DNA TGTGCCAGCACCCCCGGGACAGGGGCTTTCTTT. It is translated as CASTPGTGAFF.

The chain has TRBV9 and TRBJ1-6; weak D call: TRBD1 (5 bases). Germline lookup yields CDR1 SGDLS and CDR2 YYNGEE. V was pared by 1 base and J by 8 bases, with 13 bases between. The CDR3 contains 15 residues. CDR3 amino acids: CASSVQGRADSPLHF. The DNA of the CDR3 is TGTGCCAGCAGCGTACAGGGCCGCGCGGATTCACCCCTCCACTTT.

This clone was observed a few times. The rearrangement links TRBV7-9 to TRBJ2-7; 10 positions match TRBD1. V lost 5 bases and J lost 3; bases outside the gene matches: 13. The CDR3 runs 17 residues. Germline V CDR1 and CDR2: SEHNR, FQNEAQ (reference sequence). CDR3 DNA: TGTGCCAGCAGCCGGATTAGGGCGACAGGGGGCGGCTACGAGCAGTACTTC. This encodes CASSRIRATGGGYEQYF.

CDR3 DNA sequence: TGTGCCACCGGTCGGACAGCCAACTATGGCTACACCTTC. Protein product: CATGRTANYGYTF. The chain has TRBV15 and TRBJ1-2; TRBD1 might be the D (6 bases). Trimming left V 8 bases short and J 2 bases short, with 12 bases between. The CDR3 has 13 residues. Germline loops: CDR1 LNHNV, CDR2 YYDKDF (reference sequence).

This clone occurred once. This chain uses TRBV19 with TRBJ2-1; 7 nucleotides align to TRBD2. Germline CDR1 LNHDA, CDR2 SQIVND (reference sequence). V dropped 4 bases and J dropped 4; count of bases not matched to a gene: 4. The CDR3 runs 14 residues. CDR3 residues: CASSSGSKYNEQFF. In DNA, the CDR3 is TGTGCCAGTAGTAGCGGGAGCAAGTACAATGAGCAGTTCTTC.

This clone came up once. This rearrangement joins TRBV11-3 to TRBJ2-3; the D is unclear. The CDR3 is 14 residues long. Trimming shortened V by 0 bases and J by 2 bases, and 6 bases separated the two germline ends. The germline V gene encodes CDR1 SGHNT and CDR2 YENEEA. CDR3 loop: CASSLEADTDTQYF. The CDR3 DNA is TGTGCCAGCAGCTTAGAGGCTGACACAGATACGCAGTATTTT.